This entry lists 11 T cell receptor beta chains sequenced from one sample in a study of blood T cell repertoires in COVID-19. Using immunoSEQ multiplex PCR, the repertoire was profiled, and TCRdb retains in-frame clones only, with some absent. The sample carries about 250,000 clones, about 91% recorded once. Sequencing input: peripheral blood. The receptors stem from a woman aged 25 to 45 with COVID-19, enrolled during active disease.

This clone was seen once. The genes are TRBV2 and TRBJ1-5; D gene unclear. V dropped 1 base and J dropped 6 bases, with 10 bases sitting between them. The CDR3 covers 14 residues. Per the germline V gene, CDR1 is SNHLY and CDR2 is FYNNEI. The CDR3 loop is CASSEGALRQPQHF. The CDR3 bases are TGTGCCAGCAGTGAAGGTGCCTTGCGTCAGCCCCAGCATTTT. Supplemented by reference TRBV2 and TRBJ1-5, the full variable domain reads EPEVTQTPSHQVTQMGQEVILRCVPISNHLYFYWYRQILGQKVEFLVSFYNNEISEKSEIFDDQFSVERPDGSNFTLKIRSTKLEDSAMYFCASSEGALRQPQHFGDGTRLSIL.

CDR3 sequence (DNA): TGTGCCAGCAGGCCCCTAGGAGGGGTTAACACCGGGGAGCTGTTTTTT. Its translation is CASRPLGGVNTGELFF. The chain is built from TRBV28 and TRBJ2-2; D is perhaps TRBD2 (6 bases). This CDR3 has 16 amino acids. Germline V CDR1 and CDR2: MDHEN, SYDVKM. V was clipped by 6 bases and J by 2 bases, with 16 bases between them.

This clone appeared once. This chain joins TRBV6-2 or TRBV6-3 and TRBJ1-2, with TRBD1 identical over 9 bases. The CDR3 is made up of 14 amino acids. The germline CDR1 and CDR2 sequences are MNHEY and SVGEGT. Unmatched junction bases numbered 8, after V lost 6 bases and J lost 6 bases. CDR3 in DNA: TGTGCCAGCAGCGAAACAGGGGGCTGGAATGGCTACACCTTC. Its protein is CASSETGGWNGYTF.

This clone has only a few counts. The J gene is TRBJ1-2, the V gene TRBV5-4, with D possibly TRBD1 on 5 matching bases. Germline V gene sequence: CDR1 SGHNT, CDR2 YYREEE (reference sequence). V gave up 5 bases and J gave up 3 bases, with 14 bases separating them. This CDR3 is 14 amino acids long. The chain's CDR3 is CASSRVGGDYGYTF. The CDR3 DNA is TGTGCCAGCAGTCGGGTGGGGGGGGACTATGGCTACACCTTC.

This chain links TRBV10-3 with TRBJ1-2, with unresolved D. Germline CDR1 and CDR2: ENHRY and SYGVKD. The ends were cut back, 5 bases at V and 4 bases at J, with 11 bases in the middle. This CDR3 has 13 amino acids. CDR3 region: CAISPAGAYGYTF. The CDR3 coding sequence is TGTGCCATCAGTCCCGCAGGCGCCTATGGCTACACCTTC.

The J gene is TRBJ2-3, the V gene TRBV4-3; D may be TRBD2 (6 bases). The ends were cut back, 2 bases at V and 0 bases at J, with 12 bases in the middle. The germline V gene has CDR1 LGHNA and CDR2 YSLEER. CDR3 size: 16 residues. The CDR3 sequence is CASSQRAGTSTDTQYF. CDR3 coding DNA: TGCGCCAGCAGCCAAAGAGCCGGGACTAGCACAGATACGCAGTATTTT.

This clone occurred once. The rearrangement joins TRBV19 to TRBJ1-1, with 9 bases aligning to TRBD1. The length of the CDR3 is 15 residues. Germline CDR1 LNHDA, CDR2 SQIVND (reference sequence). V trimming: 8 bases; J trimming: 4 bases; junction bases outside the gene matches: 11. The CDR3 is CASLRTGVLSTEAFF. CDR3 DNA: TGTGCCAGTCTCCGGACAGGGGTTTTGAGCACTGAAGCTTTCTTT. Together with reference TRBV19 and TRBJ1-1, the CDR3 gives the full variable domain: DGGITQSPKYLFRKEGQNVTLSCEQNLNHDAMYWYRQDPGQGLRLIYYSQIVNDFQKGDIAEGYSVSREKKESFPLTVTSAQKNPTAFYLCASLRTGVLSTEAFFGQGTRLTVV.

CDR3 protein: CASSAPPGQKSGANVLTF. The CDR3 nucleotides read TGTGCCAGCAGCGCCCCCCCGGGACAGAAGTCTGGGGCCAACGTCCTGACTTTC. This chain connects TRBV5-6 to TRBJ2-6; TRBD1 aligns across 7 bases. V was clipped by 4 bases and J by 1 base; unmatched bases: 11. The germline CDR1 and CDR2 sequences are SGHDT and YYEEEE. This CDR3 is built from 18 residues.

This sequence joins TRBV28 and TRBJ2-1, with 12 bases matching TRBD1. Germline values: CDR1 MDHEN, CDR2 SYDVKM. The CDR3 runs 16 residues. V was clipped by 7 bases and J by 7 bases; unmatched bases: 11. CDR3 residues: CASIPPRDRGPNEQFF. The CDR3 region has the DNA TGTGCCAGCATTCCTCCCCGGGACAGGGGGCCGAATGAGCAGTTCTTC.

V and J are TRBV7-2 and TRBJ2-7; the match to TRBD2 covers 10 bases. The junction had 9 bases not matched to a gene; V was cut back by 2 bases and J by 2 bases. CDR3 length: 17 amino acids. The V gene's germline CDR1 is SGHTA and CDR2 FQGNSA. The CDR3 nucleotides are TGTGCCAGCAGCTTATTGGCTAGCGGGGGACTACCCTACGAGCAGTACTTC. Its translation is CASSLLASGGLPYEQYF.

V usage is TRBV2 and J usage is TRBJ1-3, with D possibly TRBD1 on 6 matching bases. Germline lookup yields CDR1 SNHLY and CDR2 FYNNEI. V lost 6 bases to trimming and J lost 4 bases, with 13 bases between them. CDR3 size: 14 residues. The CDR3 is CASRPWTDGNTIYF. The CDR3 DNA reads TGTGCCAGCAGGCCTTGGACAGACGGAAACACCATATATTTT.